This T cell receptor beta chain was obtained from a study of blood T cell repertoires in COVID-19. Study-level background: The United States, Italy and Spain were the sources of the acute and convalescent COVID-19 samples. In each case, the material was cDNA or gDNA derived from T cells, B-cell-depleted T cells, or PBMCs.

TCRdb keeps only in-frame clones here, not all; method: immunoSEQ multiplex PCR. The sample contains roughly 340,000 clones, 87% of which appear only once. This clone was picked up a small number of times. The germline V gene has CDR1 ENHRY and CDR2 SYGVKD. V shed 0 bases and J shed 6 bases, with 9 bases lying between them. The CDR3 is made up of 13 amino acids. The V and J genes are TRBV10-3 and TRBJ2-7; D is undetermined. Sequences were obtained from peripheral blood. The sequence was obtained from a woman between 45 and 65 years old with COVID-19, enrolled during active disease. The CDR3 DNA is TGTGCCATCAGTGAGTCTTCAGAGGCCGAGCAGTACTTC. Amino acid sequence: CAISESSEAEQYF.